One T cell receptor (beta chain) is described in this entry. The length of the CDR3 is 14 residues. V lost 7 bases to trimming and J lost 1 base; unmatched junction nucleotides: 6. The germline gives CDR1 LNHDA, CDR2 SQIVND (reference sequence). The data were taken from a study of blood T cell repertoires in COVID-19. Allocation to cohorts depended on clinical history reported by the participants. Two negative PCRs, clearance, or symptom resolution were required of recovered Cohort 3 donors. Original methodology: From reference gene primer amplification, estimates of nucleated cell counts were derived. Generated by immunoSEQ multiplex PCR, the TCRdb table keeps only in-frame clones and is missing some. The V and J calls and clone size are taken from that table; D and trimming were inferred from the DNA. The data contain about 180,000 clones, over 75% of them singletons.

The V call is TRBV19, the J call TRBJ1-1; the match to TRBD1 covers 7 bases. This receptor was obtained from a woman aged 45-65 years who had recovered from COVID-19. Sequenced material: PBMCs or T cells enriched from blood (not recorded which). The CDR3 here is CASNKQGKNTEAFF. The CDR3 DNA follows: TGTGCCAGTAACAAACAGGGGAAGAACACTGAAGCTTTCTTT.